The clone carrying this T cell receptor beta chain showed up just a few times. What it binds is not known. Four subsets defined by CD45RA and CD27 were sorted after CD3, CD4, CD8 and live/dead staining. The sample originates from a study of naive and memory T cell subsets. The CDR3 covers 23 residues. The ends lost 4 bases at V and 15 bases at J; junction bases unmatched: 33. Germline V gene sequence: CDR1 MNHEY, CDR2 SVGAGI. Whole-study results and caveats: Possibly reflecting memory cells re-expressing CD45RA, a few larger clonotypes occurred in naive repertoires, especially CD8.

Two oligonucleotides, mixed equimolar, formed the beta constant-region primer covering TRBC1 and TRBC2. Ligated cDNA was amplified by four rounds of PCR with nested alpha and beta constant-region primers and SP2. TCRdb re-derived calls from the UMI-ligation and nested PCR reads in MiXCR, one entry per CDR3 protein. The table includes 130,000 to 150,000 distinct CDR3 sequences, 22% detected once. The chain employs TRBV6-5 and TRBJ2-1, with TRBD2 matching over 16 bases. This clonotype was sampled from a human donor in good health. The specimen was naive CD4+ T cells from blood. The CDR3 protein is CASSSSLRLGARAGTSGRVRWFF. The DNA for the CDR3 is TGTGCCAGCAGTTCCAGCCTTAGGCTGGGGGCGAGAGCCGGGACTAGCGGGAGGGTGCGGTGGTTCTTC.